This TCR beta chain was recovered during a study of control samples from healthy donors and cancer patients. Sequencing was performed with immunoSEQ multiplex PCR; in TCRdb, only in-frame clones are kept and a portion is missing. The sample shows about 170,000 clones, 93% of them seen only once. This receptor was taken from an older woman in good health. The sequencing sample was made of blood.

The CDR3: CASSLVGGYTF. In DNA form, the CDR3 reads TGTGCCAGCAGCTTGGTGGGTGGCTACACCTTC. The chain couples TRBV5-6 to TRBJ1-2; D unclear. In germline, CDR1 is SGHDT, CDR2 YYEEEE. V was shortened by 0 bases and J by 7 bases, with 4 bases between the two germline ends. The CDR3 contains 11 residues.